This T cell receptor beta chain appears in the sequencing data of a study of kidney transplant recipient with SARS-CoV-2 infection. This clonotype was observed at least ten times. V lost 7 bases, J lost 4 bases, and 23 bases lay in between. This CDR3 has 16 residues. Germline V gene sequence: CDR1 SGHNT, CDR2 YYREEE (reference sequence). MiXCR, run by TCRdb on the reads, gives a single entry per CDR3 protein. Here the sample spans 250,000 or so distinct CDR3 sequences, around 28% being singletons. The sequence was obtained from a male patient between 25 and 40 years old who had COVID-19 and was a kidney transplant recipient. Some of the T cells might come from the graft donor. Here the sequenced sample was a blood sample, taken at baseline and on day 111 from a kidney transplant recipient. The genes are TRBV5-4 and TRBJ1-2; D not resolved. The CDR3 region is CASVRPVPGKTYGYTF. CDR3 bases: TGTGCCAGCGTAAGACCCGTACCAGGAAAGACCTATGGCTACACCTTC.